Sequencing of this T cell receptor (beta chain) was carried out in a study of tumor-infiltrating lymphocytes in primary liver carcinoma. Across the study: The study enrolled male and female patients aged 30 to 69 years. Staging of the tumors gave T1-T3 N0M0, with widths of about 4 to 10 cm.

This CDR3 spans 15 amino acids. Germline-derived CDR1 and CDR2 are SGHAT and FQDESV (reference sequence). Germline DNA was extracted too, while blood RNA derived from unsorted whole blood. TCR beta cDNA was prepared out of 500 ng total RNA by means of a constant-region primer. Libraries of TCR beta came from three nested multiplex PCR rounds with slightly modified ARM-PCR. TRBV1-TRBV30 forward primers paired with a C-beta reverse primer drove the first two PCR rounds, around 10 cycles each. TCRdb reanalysed the multiplex PCR reads using MiXCR and keeps one entry per CDR3 protein. The table includes about 180,000 distinct CDR3 sequences, roughly three fifths detected once. Study observations and caveats: Tumors significantly exceeded blood in top-250-clone fraction (p = 0.039).

As regards this clonotype: Antigen unknown. At one boundary the junction diverges from the germline segment, which might be a read error.

What was sequenced was peripheral blood. This clonotype was obtained from a man aged 35 to 55 with primary liver carcinoma and hepatitis B virus infection. V is TRBV11-1 and J is TRBJ2-1; either TRBD1 or TRBD2 may fit D (6 bases each). In DNA form, the CDR3 reads TGTGCCAGCAGCTTTGAGGGACGACCCGGGGGCGGGCAGTTCTTT. As protein: CASSFEGRPGGGQFF.